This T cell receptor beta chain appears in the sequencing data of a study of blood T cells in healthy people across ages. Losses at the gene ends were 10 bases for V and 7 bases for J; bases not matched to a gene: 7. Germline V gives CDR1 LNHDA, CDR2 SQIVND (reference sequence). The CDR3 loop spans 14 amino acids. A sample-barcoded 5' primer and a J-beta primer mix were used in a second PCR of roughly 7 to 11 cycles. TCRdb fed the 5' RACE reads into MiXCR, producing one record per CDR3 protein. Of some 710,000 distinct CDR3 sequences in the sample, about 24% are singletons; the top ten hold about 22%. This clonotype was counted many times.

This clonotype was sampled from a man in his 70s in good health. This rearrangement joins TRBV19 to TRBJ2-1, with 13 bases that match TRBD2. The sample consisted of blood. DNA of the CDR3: TGTGCCACCAGACTAGCGGGAGGAGGGAATGAGCAGTTCTTC. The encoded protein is CATRLAGGGNEQFF.